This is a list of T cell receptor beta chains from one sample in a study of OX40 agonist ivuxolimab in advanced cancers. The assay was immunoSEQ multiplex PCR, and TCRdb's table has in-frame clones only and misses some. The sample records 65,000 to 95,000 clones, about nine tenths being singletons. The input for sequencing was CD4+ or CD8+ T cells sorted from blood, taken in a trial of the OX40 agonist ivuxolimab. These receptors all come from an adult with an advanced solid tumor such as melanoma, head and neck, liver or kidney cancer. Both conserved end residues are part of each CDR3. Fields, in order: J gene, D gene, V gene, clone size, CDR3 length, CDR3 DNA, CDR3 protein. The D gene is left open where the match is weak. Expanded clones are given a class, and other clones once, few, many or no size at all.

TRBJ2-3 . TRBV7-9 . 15 TGTGCCAGCAGCTTAGTAGCAGCTTTGATGGGTACGCAGTATTTT CASSLVAALMGTQYF
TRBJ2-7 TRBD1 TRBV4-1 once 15 TGCGCCAGCAGCCAGTGGGACAGGGGGCTTTTCGAGCAGTACTTC CASSQWDRGLFEQYF
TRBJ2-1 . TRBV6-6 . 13 TGTGCCAGCAGTTACTCCCGGGCTCCGAAGCAGTTCTTC CASSYSRAPKQFF
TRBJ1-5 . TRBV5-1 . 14 TGCGCCAGCAGCTTAAGGAGAAGCAATCAGCCCCAGCATTTT CASSLRRSNQPQHF
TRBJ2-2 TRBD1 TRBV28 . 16 TGTGCCAGCAGCGCCGGGACAGGGGGAAAAACCGGGGAGCTGTTTTTT CASSAGTGGKTGELFF
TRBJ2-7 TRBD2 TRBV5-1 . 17 TGCGCCAGCAGCTTGGATGTCGGGACTAGCGGCTCTACCGAGCAGTACTTC CASSLDVGTSGSTEQYF
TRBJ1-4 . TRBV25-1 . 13 TGTGCCAGCAGTGAATATGGATCTGAAAAACTGTTTTTT CASSEYGSEKLFF
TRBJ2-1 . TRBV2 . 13 TGTGCCAGCAGTGAGGGCGCGGACGCTAAGCAGTTCTTC CASSEGADAKQFF
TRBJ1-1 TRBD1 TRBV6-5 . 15 TGTGCCAGCAGTCCCGGGACAGCAGGGTACACTGAAGCTTTCTTT CASSPGTAGYTEAFF
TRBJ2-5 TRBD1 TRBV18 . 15 TGTGCCAGCTCACCAATAGGGACAGCACAAGAGACCCAGTACTTC CASSPIGTAQETQYF
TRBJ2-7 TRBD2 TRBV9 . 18 TGTGCCAGCAGCCCAGATCCGGGACTAGCGGGAGAAGGCTCCGAGCAGTACTTC CASSPDPGLAGEGSEQYF
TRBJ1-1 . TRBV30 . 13 TGTGCCTGGGACCCGGTAGTCTACACTGAAGCTTTCTTT CAWDPVVYTEAFF
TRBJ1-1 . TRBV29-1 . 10 TGCAGCGGGCAGGACACTGAAGCTTTCTTT CSGQDTEAFF
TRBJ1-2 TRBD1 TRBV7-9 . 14 TGTGCCAGCAACAACCTGGACAGGGGAAATGGCTACACCTTC CASNNLDRGNGYTF
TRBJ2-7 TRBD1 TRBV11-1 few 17 TGTGCCAGCAGCTCGCGGGACAGGGGGCGTGGAGAACGCGAGCAGTACTTC CASSSRDRGRGEREQYF
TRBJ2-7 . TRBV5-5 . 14 TGTGCCAGCAGCTTATTACAGACCTCCTACGAGCAGTACTTC CASSLLQTSYEQYF
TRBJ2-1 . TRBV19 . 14 TGTGCCAGCCCAGGGATGAGCTCCTACAATGAGCAGTTCTTC CASPGMSSYNEQFF
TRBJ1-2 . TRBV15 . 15 TGTGCCACCAGCAGAGACAGGGAATTTAACTATGGCTACACCTTC CATSRDREFNYGYTF
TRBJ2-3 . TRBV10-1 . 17 TGCGCCAGCAGCCTCCCTCCCGACAGTCCTAGCACAGATACGCAGTATTTT CASSLPPDSPSTDTQYF
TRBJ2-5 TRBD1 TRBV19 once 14 TGTGCCAGTAGTATAGGGCCGGGACAGAGGACCCAGTACTTC CASSIGPGQRTQYF
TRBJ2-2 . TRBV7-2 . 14 TGTGCCAGCAGCTTAATGGCAGGTCGCGGGGAGCTGTTTTTT CASSLMAGRGELFF
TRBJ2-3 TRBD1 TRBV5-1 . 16 TGCGCCAGCAGCTTGGACGGGACAGGGGCCCGTCGCACGCAGTATTTT CASSLDGTGARRTQYF
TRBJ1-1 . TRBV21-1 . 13 TGTGCCAGCTTGGAAGGCTTGAACACTGAAGCTTTCTTT CASLEGLNTEAFF
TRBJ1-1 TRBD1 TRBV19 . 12 TGTGCCAGTAGGACAGGGTACACTGAAGCTTTCTTT CASRTGYTEAFF
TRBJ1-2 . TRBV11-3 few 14 TGTGCCAGCAGCTTCCGGCGGGGAACTGCTGGCTACACCTTC CASSFRRGTAGYTF
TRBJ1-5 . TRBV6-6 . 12 TGTGCCAGCAGTTACCCGGGGGGGGCTCAGCATTTT CASSYPGGAQHF
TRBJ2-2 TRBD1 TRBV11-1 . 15 TGTGCCAGCAGTACCGGGACAGGGGGGACCGGGGAGCTGTTTTTT CASSTGTGGTGELFF
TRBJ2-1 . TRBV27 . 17 TGTGCCAGCAGTTTATCGTACTCGGCAGTTGTGGGCAATGAGCAGTTCTTC CASSLSYSAVVGNEQFF
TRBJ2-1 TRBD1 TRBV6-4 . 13 TGTGCCAGCAGTGAATCAAGACAGGGCATGAAGTTCTTC CASSESRQGMKFF
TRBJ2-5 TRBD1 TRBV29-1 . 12 TGCAGCGAAGGACAGGCTCAAGAGACCCAGTACTTC CSEGQAQETQYF
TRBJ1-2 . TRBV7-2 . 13 TGTGCCAGCAGCTTAGCGCCAGGGGATGGCTACACCTTC CASSLAPGDGYTF
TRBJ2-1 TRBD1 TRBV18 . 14 TGTGCCAGCTCACCACCGACAGGGAGCAATGAGCAGTTCTTC CASSPPTGSNEQFF
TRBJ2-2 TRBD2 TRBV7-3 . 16 TGTGCCAGCAGTCAGAATCGGGGACTAGCAACCGGGGAGCTGTTTTTT CASSQNRGLATGELFF
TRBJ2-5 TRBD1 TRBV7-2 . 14 TGTGCCAGCAGCTCGGGACAGGACCGAGGGACCCAGTACTTC CASSSGQDRGTQYF
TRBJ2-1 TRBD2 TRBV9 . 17 TGTGCCAGCAGCGTAGCGGCTAGCGGGTGGGGTTCGGATGAGCAGTTCTTC CASSVAASGWGSDEQFF
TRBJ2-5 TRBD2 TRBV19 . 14 TGTGCCAGTAGGGTAGCGGGGACCCAAGAGACCCAGTACTTC CASRVAGTQETQYF
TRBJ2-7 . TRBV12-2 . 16 TGTGCAAGTCGCGACCGGGACAGGGGCGGCTGCTACGAGCAGTACTTC CASRDRDRGGCYEQYF
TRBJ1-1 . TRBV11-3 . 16 TGTGCCAGCAGCTTAGATGGACGAATGGGGAACACTGAAGCTTTCTTT CASSLDGRMGNTEAFF
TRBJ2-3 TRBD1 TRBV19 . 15 TGTGCCAGTAGGTCCCAAGGCAGGGGGAAAGATACGCAGTATTTT CASRSQGRGKDTQYF
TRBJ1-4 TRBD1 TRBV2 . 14 TGTGCCAGCAGACGGGACAGGGCTCCAGAAAAACTGTTTTTT CASRRDRAPEKLFF
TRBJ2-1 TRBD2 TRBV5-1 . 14 TGCGCCAGCAGCCCAGCGGGAGGGTCTGTTGGTCAGTTCTTC CASSPAGGSVGQFF
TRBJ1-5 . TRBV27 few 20 TGTGCCAGCAGTCCCATCAGTCTACCATTTGTCTTGAATAGCAATCAGCCCCAGCATTTT CASSPISLPFVLNSNQPQHF
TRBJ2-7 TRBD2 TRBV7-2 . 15 TGTGCCAGCAGCTTAGAAGCGGGAACCTCCTACGAGCAGTACTTC CASSLEAGTSYEQYF
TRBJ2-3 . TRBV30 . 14 TGTGCCTGGACTCATGGGCGGGGCACAGATACGCAGTATTTT CAWTHGRGTDTQYF
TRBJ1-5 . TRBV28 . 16 TGTGCCAGCAGTTTATGGCAGCTCCTTAGCAATCAGCCCCAGCATTTT CASSLWQLLSNQPQHF
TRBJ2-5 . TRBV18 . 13 TGTGCCAGCTCGCGAACAGGACAAGAGACCCAGTACTTC CASSRTGQETQYF
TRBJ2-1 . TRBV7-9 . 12 TGTGCCAGCAGCTCCACCCTAGGTGGGCAGTTCTTC CASSSTLGGQFF
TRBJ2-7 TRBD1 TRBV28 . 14 TGTGCCAGCAGCTTTAACAGGGGGCAGTGGGAGCAGTACTTC CASSFNRGQWEQYF
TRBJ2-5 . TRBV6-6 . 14 TGTGCCAGCAGTTCACGACAGGTACAAGAGACCCAGTACTTC CASSSRQVQETQYF
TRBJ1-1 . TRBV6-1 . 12 TGTGCCAGCAGCAGACCCGTCACTGAAGCTTTCTTT CASSRPVTEAFF